A single sample gave rise to the 30 T cell receptor beta chains below, sequenced in a study of vaccination effects on CD4 cells after COVID-19. The protocol was immunoSEQ multiplex PCR, while the TCRdb copy is restricted to in-frame clones and leaves out a portion. The data show under 55,000 clones, roughly 73% seen once. The antigens of these receptors remain unknown. With the ViraFEST assay, the study expanded antigen-specific CD4+ T cells using viral peptide pools, then sequenced them. Culture lasted under 13 days before CD4+ T cell isolation. Recipients of the vaccine had no prior SARS-CoV-2 infection and negative nucleocapsid antibodies. The material sequenced was CD4+ T cells from PBMCs cultured with HCoV-OC43 spike peptides, taken before COVID-19 vaccination. Specified subset: HCoV-OC43 spike overlapping peptide pool stimulation. The receptor source for this set is a human donor who received a COVID-19 vaccine.

This rearrangement joins TRBV7-2 to TRBJ2-7; 7 nucleotides match TRBD1. This CDR3 has 15 amino acids. CDR1 SGHTA and CDR2 FQGNSA come from the germline V gene. V shed 5 bases and J 2 bases; nucleotides not matched to a gene: 9. Here the CDR3 DNA reads TGTGCCAGCAGCCTCCAGACAGGGTTGGCCTACGAGCAGTACGTC. Translated, it gives CASSLQTGLAYEQYV.

J is TRBJ1-2 and V is TRBV5-6; 10 bases line up with TRBD1. V lost 3 bases to trimming and J lost 7 bases; unmatched junction nucleotides: 6. Germline CDR1 SGHDT, CDR2 YYEEEE. The CDR3 loop spans 14 amino acids. The CDR3 loop is CASSSPGQGSGYTF. CDR3 DNA: TGTGCCAGCAGCTCCCCGGGACAGGGGTCTGGCTACACCTTC.

V gene TRBV6-2 or TRBV6-3 combines with J gene TRBJ1-1; D is perhaps TRBD1 (5 bases). CDR1 and CDR2 from the germline V gene are MNHEY and SVGEGT. V was shortened by 3 bases and J by 5 bases, with 10 bases between the two germline ends. CDR3 length equals 13 residues. CDR3 residues: CASSYRGRTEAFF. The DNA for the CDR3 is TGTGCCAGCAGTTATCGGGGGAGGACTGAAGCTTTCTTT.

V and J are TRBV5-1 and TRBJ2-4; 7 nucleotides align to TRBD1. The CDR3 runs 15 residues. The junction had 8 bases not matched to a gene; V was cut back by 0 bases and J by 8 bases. Per germline, CDR1 SGHRS and CDR2 YFSETQ. The CDR3 loop is CASSLDLDRVYIQYF. CDR3 DNA sequence: TGCGCCAGCAGCTTGGATCTCGACAGGGTGTACATTCAGTACTTC.

The CDR3 protein is CASSLAPPGPYTF. The CDR3, as DNA: TGTGCCAGCAGCTTAGCTCCACCCGGCCCCTACACCTTC. The rearrangement uses TRBV7-2 and TRBJ1-2; D is unclear. Trimming took 0 bases from V and 10 from J, leaving 12 bases between them. The CDR3 has 13 amino acids. Germline CDR1 and CDR2: SGHTA and FQGNSA. Supplemented by reference TRBV7-2 and TRBJ1-2, the full variable domain reads GAGVSQSPSNKVTEKGKDVELRCDPISGHTALYWYRQSLGQGLEFLIYFQGNSAPDKSGLPSDRFSAERTGGSVSTLTIQRTQQEDSAVYLCASSLAPPGPYTFGSGTRLTVV.

The chain employs TRBV5-1 and TRBJ2-7; maybe TRBD2 (6 bases). The length of the CDR3 is 13 residues. V was cut by 0 bases and J by 9 bases, with 13 bases left in between. CDR1 is SGHRS and CDR2 is YFSETQ in the germline V gene. The CDR3 DNA reads as TGCGCCAGCAGCTTGGACCCGTCCGGGGGGCAGTACGTC. The encoded protein is CASSLDPSGGQYV.

This rearrangement joins TRBV7-3 to TRBJ2-3; no clear D. Germline values: CDR1 SGHTA, CDR2 FQGTGA. The CDR3 is 14 residues long. The V gene lost 1 base and the J gene lost 0 bases, with 5 bases spanning the gap. The chain's CDR3 is CASSLRSSTDTQYF. The CDR3 DNA sequence: TGTGCCAGCAGCTTAAGGTCTAGCACAGATACGCAGTATTTT.

The rearrangement joins TRBV9 to TRBJ1-2; tentative D call: TRBD1 (5 bases). Germline V gene lookup returns CDR1 SGDLS and CDR2 YYNGEE. Trimming shortened V by 2 bases and J by 2 bases, and 13 bases separated the two germline ends. CDR3 size: 15 residues. CDR3 in DNA: TGTGCCAGCAGCGTTTCGGGCAGGGCGAACTATGGCTACACCTTC. The encoded protein is CASSVSGRANYGYTF.

The rearrangement uses TRBV27 and TRBJ1-2; the D is unclear. The CDR3 extends over 14 amino acids. Germline CDR1 and CDR2: MNHEY and SMNVEV (reference sequence). V was pared by 3 bases and J by 3 bases, with 11 bases between. The CDR3 protein is CASSLGGPHYGYTF. The CDR3 coding sequence is TGTGCCAGCAGTTTGGGAGGGCCACACTATGGCTACACCTTC.

This clone was detected only a few times. The chain has TRBV20-1 and TRBJ1-1, with D unresolved. The CDR3 runs to 10 residues. The V and J ends lost 8 bases and 7 bases respectively, with 11 bases between them. CDR1 DFQATT and CDR2 SNEGSKA come from the germline V gene (reference sequence). The CDR3: CSWRLGEAFF. The CDR3 DNA reads as TGCAGTTGGAGGTTGGGTGAAGCTTTCTTT.

This clone was counted once. This chain joins TRBV7-6 and TRBJ1-1; 7 positions agree with TRBD1. The germline gives CDR1 SGHVS, CDR2 FNYEAQ. V trimming: 4 bases; J trimming: 0 bases; junction bases outside the gene matches: 11. This CDR3 is built from 17 residues. The CDR3 DNA reads as TGTGCCAGCAGCTCAACCGGGACAGTTGGAATGAACACTGAAGCTTTCTTT. The encoded protein is CASSSTGTVGMNTEAFF.

This chain joins TRBV11-2 and TRBJ1-3; unclear D gene. There are 14 residues in the CDR3. Germline lookup yields CDR1 SGHAT and CDR2 FQNNGV. V was pared by 4 bases and J by 0 bases, with 7 bases between. The CDR3 DNA sequence: TGTGCCAGCAGCTCTCAGCTCTCTGGAAACACCATATATTTT. Its translation is CASSSQLSGNTIYF. The full variable domain, in which reference TRBV11-2 and TRBJ1-3 provide the parts outside the CDR3, is EAGVAQSPRYKIIEKRQSVAFWCNPISGHATLYWYQQILGQGPKLLIQFQNNGVVDDSQLPKDRFSAERLKGVDSTLKIQPAKLEDSAVYLCASSSQLSGNTIYFGEGSWLTVV.

This chain joins TRBV18 and TRBJ1-2; D is unclear. V lost 6 bases, J lost 5 bases, and 19 bases lay in between. Germline assignment: CDR1 KGHSH and CDR2 LQKENI. CDR3 length: 15 residues. The CDR3 DNA is TGTGCCAGCTCCGGGTTAAAGGACGGCCTATATGGCTACACCTTC. Protein sequence: CASSGLKDGLYGYTF.

This clone has a handful of counts. V gene TRBV6-5 combines with J gene TRBJ1-2, with D possibly TRBD1 on 6 matching bases. Looked up from germline, CDR1 is MNHEY and CDR2 is SVGAGI. Deletions cut 5 bases from V and 6 bases from J, with 13 bases between. The CDR3 consists of 13 residues. The CDR3 nucleotides read TGTGCCAGCAGTCTTGGACAGAAGAATGGCTACACCTTC. As protein: CASSLGQKNGYTF.

V is TRBV6-5 and J is TRBJ1-2; D ambiguous. The germline CDR1 and CDR2 sequences are MNHEY and SVGAGI. The CDR3 covers 15 residues. V shed 6 bases and J shed 3 bases, with 17 bases lying between them. The CDR3 DNA follows: TGTGCCAGCAGGCCTGAAATTAAAGTTCACTATGGCTACACCTTC. This gives the protein CASRPEIKVHYGYTF.

The V and J genes are TRBV2 and TRBJ1-5, with a possible D match to TRBD1 (5 bases). Per germline, CDR1 SNHLY and CDR2 FYNNEI. The CDR3 extends over 15 amino acids. Between the trimmed V and J ends, which lost 2 bases and 2 bases, there was a span of 10 bases. CDR3 sequence (DNA): TGTGCCAGCAGTGAAAAGGGGCTAGGCAATCAGCCCCAGCATTTT. It codes for CASSEKGLGNQPQHF.

The chain couples TRBV7-3 to TRBJ1-3; possible D gene TRBD1, 5 bases. The V end was cut by 5 bases, the J end by 1 base, with 9 bases between. The CDR3 runs 14 residues. Per the germline V gene, CDR1 is SGHTA and CDR2 is FQGTGA. CDR3 nucleotides: TGTGCCAGCAGCCTTAAGGGGTCTGGAAACACCATATATTTT. It encodes CASSLKGSGNTIYF.

This clone was picked up one time. The chain combines TRBV5-1 with TRBJ1-4; possibly TRBD1 for D (5 bases). Germline loops: CDR1 SGHRS, CDR2 YFSETQ. The V end lost 3 bases, the J end lost 5 bases, and 8 bases lay between the germline ends. The CDR3 consists of 13 residues. The chain's CDR3 is CASSWGTNEKLFF. In DNA, the CDR3 is TGCGCCAGCAGCTGGGGGACGAATGAAAAACTGTTTTTT.

The sample holds one count of this clone. The chain uses TRBV19 and TRBJ1-6; 10 positions match TRBD1. The CDR3 has 17 amino acids. The J segment lost 8 bases and the V segment lost 4 bases, leaving 11 bases of the junction unmatched. Germline-derived CDR1 and CDR2 are LNHDA and SQIVND (reference sequence). The CDR3: CASSTRDRGKGDSPLHF. The CDR3 DNA reads TGTGCCAGTAGTACGCGGGACAGGGGCAAGGGAGATTCACCCCTCCACTTT.

The V call is TRBV21-1, the J call TRBJ1-2. TRBV21-1 is deemed a pseudogene. This CDR3 has 14 residues. CDR3 in amino acids: CASSGRDWGYGYTF. CDR3 bases: TGTGCCAGCAGCGGCCGGGACTGGGGCTATGGCTACACCTTC.

The genes are TRBV29-1 and TRBJ1-1, with TRBD1 matching 11 bases. In germline, CDR1 is SQVTM, CDR2 ANQGSEA. With 4 bases clipped from V and 1 base from J, the junction kept 17 bases outside the gene matches. This CDR3 comprises 19 residues. Written as DNA, the CDR3 is TGCAGCGTTGTCCCCTGGACAGGGGGCATCTCGGGAAAGAACACTGAAGCTTTCTTT. Its translation is CSVVPWTGGISGKNTEAFF.

The chain has TRBV7-2 and TRBJ2-3, with TRBD2 matching over 13 bases. Germline V gene data show CDR1 as SGHTA and CDR2 as FQGNSA. The CDR3 runs 19 residues. Trimming took 5 bases from V and 2 from J; bases not matched to a gene: 13. CDR3 sequence: CASSRRPRGLAGATDTQYF. The CDR3 DNA sequence: TGTGCCAGCAGCCGCCGTCCCCGCGGACTAGCGGGGGCCACAGATACGCAGTATTTT.

This clone was seen only once. This chain's CDR3 is CASSLTSGGAWGEQFF. CDR3 DNA sequence: TGCGCCAGCAGCTTGACTAGCGGGGGGGCGTGGGGTGAGCAGTTCTTC. The rearrangement joins TRBV5-1 to TRBJ2-1; 13 positions agree with TRBD2. Trimming cost V 1 base and J 9 bases; bases outside gene matches: 7. The length of the CDR3 is 16 residues. Germline CDR1 and CDR2: SGHRS and YFSETQ.

This sequence joins TRBV6-1 and TRBJ1-2; D possibly corresponds to TRBD1 (5 bases). The CDR3 contains 12 residues. V was pared by 3 bases and J by 3 bases, with 5 bases between. CDR1 and CDR2 (germline): MNHNS, SASEGT. CDR3 amino acids: CASSDRDYGYTF. The DNA for the CDR3 is TGTGCCAGCAGTGACAGGGACTATGGCTACACCTTC.

This sequence joins TRBV30 and TRBJ2-4; D is possibly TRBD1 or TRBD2 (5 bases each). The CDR3 sequence is 11 residues long. Trimming took 3 bases from V and 9 from J, leaving 9 bases between them. CDR1 is GTSNPN and CDR2 is SVGIG in the germline V gene (reference sequence). The CDR3 nucleotides are TGTGCCTGGAGGGGGGTAGGCATTCAGTACTTC. This sequence encodes CAWRGVGIQYF.

The gene calls are TRBV19 and TRBJ2-7; D is ambiguous. The V end was cut by 5 bases, the J end by 4 bases, with 12 bases between. The CDR3 is made up of 13 amino acids. The germline gives CDR1 LNHDA, CDR2 SQIVND (reference sequence). The CDR3 is CASSDGTNYEQYV. CDR3 nucleotide sequence: TGTGCCAGTAGTGACGGCACCAATTACGAGCAGTACGTC.

V usage is TRBV3-1 (or the pseudogene TRBV3-2) and J usage is TRBJ1-1; possibly TRBD1 for D (5 bases). This CDR3 is 16 amino acids long. Trimming stripped 4 bases from V and 4 bases from J, with 19 bases between. The germline V gene has CDR1 LGHDT and CDR2 YNNKEL (reference sequence). This CDR3 reads CASSLLGGSLSTEAFF. CDR3 sequence (DNA): TGTGCCAGCAGCCTTCTTGGGGGGAGCCTGAGCACTGAAGCTTTCTTT.

There are a few counts of this clone. The rearrangement uses TRBV10-1 and TRBJ1-3; D gene unclear. V lost 3 bases and J 3 bases, leaving 12 bases between the germline ends. The CDR3 spans 15 residues. Germline CDR1 and CDR2: WNHNN and SYGVQD (reference sequence). In DNA, the CDR3 is TGCGCCAGCAGTGATCCGGCCACCTTTGGAAACACCATATATTTT. This translates into CASSDPATFGNTIYF.

This chain joins TRBV14 and TRBJ1-5; a possible D gene is TRBD1 (5 bases). The V end was cut by 1 base, the J end by 8 bases, with 12 bases between. Germline CDR1 is SGHDN and CDR2 is FVKESK. CDR3 length: 14 amino acids. This chain's CDR3 is CASSQAGTGEPQHF. DNA of the CDR3: TGTGCCAGCAGCCAAGCGGGGACTGGGGAGCCCCAGCATTTT.

The rearrangement joins TRBV29-1 to TRBJ1-1; 8 nucleotides match TRBD1. Germline V gives CDR1 SQVTM, CDR2 ANQGSEA. The CDR3 runs to 13 residues. V lost 8 bases, J lost 3 bases, and 8 bases stayed unmatched. Here the CDR3 DNA reads TGCAGCTACCAAGACAGGGGTGACACTGAAGCTTTCTTT. This sequence encodes CSYQDRGDTEAFF.